This passage covers 26 T cell receptor beta chains from one sample sequenced in a study of persistence of HIV-infected CD4 T cells. Stimulation used 8.5 to 10 ug/mL lysate from CMV-infected fibroblasts. CD40L-negative CD69-negative CD45RO-high memory CD4+ T cells were sorted as populations depleted of antigen-responding cells. These receptors have no identified antigens. Sequencing used immunoSEQ version 4 in survey mode. Using immunoSEQ multiplex PCR, the repertoire was profiled, and TCRdb retains in-frame clones only, with some absent. Among 40,000 to 50,000 clones listed, about four fifths were seen once. The sequencing here drew on CD4+ T cells sorted from PBMCs after approximately 20-hour stimulation, taken from a patient who received antiretroviral therapy. The receptors shown here come from an adult man with HIV who was CMV-seropositive.

The chain couples TRBV10-3 to TRBJ2-1; 11 bases match TRBD2. The CDR3 runs 14 residues. Germline V gene data show CDR1 as ENHRY and CDR2 as SYGVKD. V trimming: 6 bases; J trimming: 10 bases; junction bases outside the gene matches: 8. The CDR3 protein is CAIRTGLAGNEQFF. In DNA, the CDR3 is TGTGCCATCAGAACAGGACTAGCGGGTAACGAGCAGTTCTTC.

The chain uses TRBV11-3 and TRBJ2-7; the D is unclear. CDR1 is SGHNT and CDR2 is YENEEA in the germline V gene. V was pared by 4 bases and J by 5 bases, with 15 bases between. The CDR3 contains 14 residues. The CDR3 protein is CASSSYRPGDEQYF. The CDR3 DNA follows: TGTGCCAGCAGCTCTTATAGGCCCGGCGACGAGCAGTACTTC. The whole variable domain, filled in from reference TRBV11-3 and TRBJ2-7, reads EAGVVQSPRYKIIEKKQPVAFWCNPISGHNTLYWYLQNLGQGPELLIRYENEEAVDDSQLPKDRFSAERLKGVDSTLKIQPAELGDSAVYLCASSSYRPGDEQYFGPGTRLTVT.

J is TRBJ2-7 and V is TRBV3-1 (or the pseudogene TRBV3-2), with D perhaps matching TRBD1 (6 bases). The length of the CDR3 is 16 residues. Trimming took 0 bases from V and 5 from J, leaving 17 bases between them. Germline CDR1 is LGHDT and CDR2 is YNNKEL (reference sequence). In DNA, the CDR3 is TGTGCCAGCAGCCAAGATGGTCAGGGGAAAAGGAACGAGCAGTACTTC. Translating it yields CASSQDGQGKRNEQYF.

This clone was detected only once. The chain has TRBV4-1 and TRBJ1-6; D remains unclear. From germline, CDR1 is MGHRA and CDR2 YSYEKL. V was clipped by 1 base and J by 6 bases, with 7 bases between them. The CDR3 consists of 14 residues. The CDR3 region is CASSQGLSNSPLHF. Here the CDR3 DNA reads TGCGCCAGCAGCCAAGGGCTGAGTAATTCACCCCTCCACTTT.

This chain uses TRBV5-1 with TRBJ2-6, with D unresolved. Germline V gives CDR1 SGHRS, CDR2 YFSETQ. Trimming pared 4 bases from V and 0 bases from J, leaving 5 bases between. CDR3 length equals 14 residues. CDR3: CASSTSSGANVLTF. CDR3 DNA: TGCGCCAGCAGCACCAGCTCTGGGGCCAACGTCCTGACTTTC.

This clone was seen only a few times. The chain combines TRBV27 with TRBJ2-7; possible D gene TRBD1, 6 bases. Germline V lookup: CDR1 MNHEY, CDR2 SMNVEV (reference sequence). Trimming shortened V by 5 bases and J by 3 bases, and 17 bases separated the two germline ends. This CDR3 has 15 amino acids. CDR3 DNA: TGTGCCAGCAGTCTCCGCCGGGACACTTACTACGAGCAGTACTTC. Translation: CASSLRRDTYYEQYF.

CDR3 protein: CASSLATLAGSEQYF. Written as DNA, the CDR3 is TGTGCCAGCAGCTTAGCGACGCTAGCGGGAAGCGAGCAGTACTTC. This chain joins TRBV7-8 and TRBJ2-7; the match to TRBD2 covers 9 bases. The length of the CDR3 is 15 residues. Germline CDR1 SGHVS, CDR2 FQNEAQ. V lost 0 bases and J lost 6; bases outside the gene matches: 6.

The gene calls are TRBV5-1 and TRBJ1-4; D might be TRBD1 (5 bases). The germline V gene encodes CDR1 SGHRS and CDR2 YFSETQ. The CDR3 totals 15 residues. The V gene lost 6 bases and the J gene lost 7 bases, with 19 bases spanning the gap. CDR3 sequence: CASKSFGGEVEKLFF. The CDR3 DNA follows: TGCGCCAGCAAATCTTTTGGGGGAGAAGTTGAAAAACTGTTTTTT.

This chain uses TRBV7-9 with TRBJ2-2; 8 bases fit TRBD2. The CDR3 length is 16 residues. Germline V gene sequence: CDR1 SEHNR, CDR2 FQNEAQ (reference sequence). With 2 bases clipped from V and 4 bases from J, the junction kept 6 bases outside the gene matches. The CDR3 nucleotides are TGTGCCAGCAGCTTACAAAGCGGGAGTGGCACCGGGGAGCTGTTTTTT. Residues: CASSLQSGSGTGELFF. The full variable domain, in which reference TRBV7-9 and TRBJ2-2 provide the parts outside the CDR3, is DTGVSQNPRHKITKRGQNVTFRCDPISEHNRLYWYRQTLGQGPEFLTYFQNEAQLEKSRLLSDRFSAERPKGSFSTLEIQRTEQGDSAMYLCASSLQSGSGTGELFFGEGSRLTVL.

The chain combines TRBV6-2 or TRBV6-3 with TRBJ1-5, with D hard to call. Between the trimmed V and J ends, which lost 6 bases and 4 bases, there was a span of 13 bases. The CDR3 is made up of 14 amino acids. In germline, CDR1 is MNHEY, CDR2 SVGEGT. CDR3 residues: CASSRGQINQPQHF. The CDR3 nucleotides read TGTGCCAGCAGCCGCGGTCAGATTAATCAGCCCCAGCATTTT.

The chain uses TRBV25-1 and TRBJ1-4; a possible D gene is TRBD1 (5 bases). The germline V gene has CDR1 MGHDK and CDR2 SYGVNS. V was pared by 4 bases and J by 6 bases, with 15 bases between. CDR3 size: 15 residues. CDR3 loop: CASSVTGTIDEKLFF. Here the CDR3 DNA reads TGTGCCAGCAGTGTAACCGGGACGATCGATGAAAAACTGTTTTTT.

The chain employs TRBV29-1 and TRBJ2-1; TRBD2 agrees at 12 bases. The CDR3 loop spans 17 amino acids. In germline, CDR1 is SQVTM, CDR2 ANQGSEA. J gave up 0 bases and V 7 bases, and 10 bases lay outside the gene matches. CDR3 nucleotides: TGCAGCGCCCAGACTAGCGGGGGCATGAGCTCCTACAATGAGCAGTTCTTC. Its protein product is CSAQTSGGMSSYNEQFF.

A few counts support this clone. This sequence joins TRBV6-1 and TRBJ1-1; a possible D gene is TRBD1 (5 bases). Germline assignment: CDR1 MNHNS and CDR2 SASEGT. The V gene lost 3 bases and the J gene lost 8 bases, with 19 bases spanning the gap. The CDR3 runs 15 residues. This chain's CDR3 is CASSDRTPNSEEAFF. Written as DNA, the CDR3 is TGTGCCAGCAGTGACCGGACACCCAATTCGGAGGAAGCTTTCTTT.

This clone was found once. The chain links TRBV11-3 to TRBJ2-4; D uncertain. Trimming removed 5 bases from V and 8 bases from J, with 10 bases in between. The CDR3 totals 12 residues. Germline V CDR1 and CDR2: SGHNT, YENEEA. CDR3 sequence (DNA): TGTGCCAGCAGCCCGAATGGGGACATTCAGTACTTC. Translation: CASSPNGDIQYF. Full variable domain (remainder filled in from reference TRBV11-3 and TRBJ2-4): EAGVVQSPRYKIIEKKQPVAFWCNPISGHNTLYWYLQNLGQGPELLIRYENEEAVDDSQLPKDRFSAERLKGVDSTLKIQPAELGDSAVYLCASSPNGDIQYFGAGTRLSVL.

The CDR3 sequence: CASPMTGVNGYTF. The CDR3 nucleotides are TGTGCCAGTCCCATGACAGGGGTTAATGGCTACACCTTC. This rearrangement joins TRBV6-5 to TRBJ1-2, with TRBD1 identical over 8 bases. The CDR3 runs to 13 residues. In germline, CDR1 is MNHEY, CDR2 SVGAGI. The V segment lost 9 bases and the J segment 6 bases; nucleotides outside the gene matches: 9.

The chain is built from TRBV30 and TRBJ1-2, with D uncertain. This CDR3 has 12 residues. Germline CDR1 reads GTSNPN; CDR2 reads SVGIG (reference sequence). Trimming left V 1 base short and J 4 bases short, with 7 bases between. The CDR3 DNA follows: TGTGCCTGGAGTGGCTACAGCTATGGCTACACCTTC. It specifies CAWSGYSYGYTF.

The chain employs TRBV6-5 and TRBJ1-3; D gene ambiguous. The V gene's germline CDR1 is MNHEY and CDR2 SVGAGI. CDR3 length: 14 amino acids. Trimming took off 6 bases at V and 0 bases at J, with 9 bases between the two ends. CDR3 sequence: CASSPGPSGNTIYF. CDR3 coding DNA: TGTGCCAGCAGCCCAGGCCCCTCTGGAAACACCATATATTTT.

The chain has TRBV15 and TRBJ1-1; possibly TRBD1 for D (6 bases). Germline-derived CDR1 and CDR2 are LNHNV and YYDKDF (reference sequence). Trimming removed 1 base at V and 4 bases at J, with 13 bases between. The CDR3 has 15 amino acids. The CDR3 nucleotides read TGTGCCACCAGCAGAGGGGGGGCTGGGGGCACTGAAGCTTTCTTT. Translating gives CATSRGGAGGTEAFF.

The chain employs TRBV30 and TRBJ1-2; weak D call: TRBD1 (5 bases). The V end was cut by 1 base, the J end by 3 bases, with 9 bases between. The CDR3 extends over 13 amino acids. CDR1 and CDR2 from the germline V gene are GTSNPN and SVGIG (reference sequence). The CDR3 DNA reads as TGTGCCTGGAGTGGGGACGTCTACTATGGCTACACCTTC. Translated, it gives CAWSGDVYYGYTF.

The chain employs TRBV27 and TRBJ1-6; TRBD1 agrees at 7 bases. The CDR3 length is 15 residues. Trimming at V came to 1 base and at J to 7 bases, leaving 4 bases not matched to a gene. CDR1 and CDR2 from the germline V gene are MNHEY and SMNVEV (reference sequence). This CDR3 is CASSLYQGGNSPLHF. Written as DNA, the CDR3 is TGTGCCAGCAGTTTATATCAGGGGGGGAATTCACCCCTCCACTTT.

The gene calls are TRBV3-1 (or the pseudogene TRBV3-2) and TRBJ2-2; D call uncertain. CDR1 and CDR2 from the germline V gene are LGHDT and YNNKEL (reference sequence). Between the trimmed V and J ends, which lost 0 bases and 4 bases, there was a span of 12 bases. This CDR3 is 16 amino acids long. This CDR3 reads CASSQDSGIGTGELFF. CDR3 bases: TGTGCCAGCAGCCAAGATTCTGGAATCGGCACCGGGGAGCTGTTTTTT.

A single count supports this clone. This chain joins TRBV2 and TRBJ2-5; D may be TRBD1 or TRBD2 (5 bases each). Germline CDR1 SNHLY, CDR2 FYNNEI. CDR3 length: 13 residues. Trimming shortened V by 6 bases and J by 5 bases, and 13 bases separated the two germline ends. In nucleotides, the CDR3 is TGTGCCAGCAGCACCTTTGAGGGGGAGACCCAGTACTTC. Translation: CASSTFEGETQYF. The full variable domain, completed using reference TRBV2 and TRBJ2-5, is EPEVTQTPSHQVTQMGQEVILRCVPISNHLYFYWYRQILGQKVEFLVSFYNNEISEKSEIFDDQFSVERPDGSNFTLKIRSTKLEDSAMYFCASSTFEGETQYFGPGTRLLVL.

The chain recombines TRBV7-2 with TRBJ1-2; D is perhaps TRBD1 (6 bases). V lost 0 bases to trimming and J lost 0 bases, with 17 bases between them. Germline-derived CDR1 and CDR2 are SGHTA and FQGNSA. This CDR3 comprises 18 residues. The DNA of the CDR3 is TGTGCCAGCAGCTTAGCGCTTTTTGGGGGCAAAACTAACTATGGCTACACCTTC. Translating it yields CASSLALFGGKTNYGYTF. Using reference TRBV7-2 and TRBJ1-2 for the parts outside the CDR3, the full variable domain is GAGVSQSPSNKVTEKGKDVELRCDPISGHTALYWYRQSLGQGLEFLIYFQGNSAPDKSGLPSDRFSAERTGGSVSTLTIQRTQQEDSAVYLCASSLALFGGKTNYGYTFGSGTRLTVV.

The chain employs TRBV9 and TRBJ2-7; perhaps TRBD2 as D (5 bases). The CDR3 contains 14 residues. V was clipped by 0 bases and J by 5 bases, with 12 bases between them. From germline, CDR1 is SGDLS and CDR2 YYNGEE. CDR3 sequence: CASSVDFRGNEQYF. Written as DNA, the CDR3 is TGTGCCAGCAGCGTAGATTTTCGGGGAAACGAGCAGTACTTC.

The chain joins TRBV3-1 (or the pseudogene TRBV3-2) to TRBJ2-7, with D uncertain. CDR1 and CDR2 from the germline V gene are LGHDT and YNNKEL (reference sequence). Deletions cut 1 base from V and 6 bases from J, with 10 bases between. The CDR3 runs 13 residues. The CDR3 loop is CASSQATLPEQYF. CDR3 coding DNA: TGTGCCAGCAGCCAAGCAACGTTACCCGAGCAGTACTTC.

This clone was counted a single time. The chain couples TRBV5-1 to TRBJ2-5, with TRBD1 matching over 7 bases. Germline CDR1 is SGHRS and CDR2 is YFSETQ. CDR3 length: 14 amino acids. J lost 3 bases, V lost 2 bases, and 4 bases had no gene match. This chain's CDR3 is CASSFPGQEETQYF. DNA for the CDR3: TGCGCCAGCAGCTTCCCTGGACAGGAAGAGACCCAGTACTTC.